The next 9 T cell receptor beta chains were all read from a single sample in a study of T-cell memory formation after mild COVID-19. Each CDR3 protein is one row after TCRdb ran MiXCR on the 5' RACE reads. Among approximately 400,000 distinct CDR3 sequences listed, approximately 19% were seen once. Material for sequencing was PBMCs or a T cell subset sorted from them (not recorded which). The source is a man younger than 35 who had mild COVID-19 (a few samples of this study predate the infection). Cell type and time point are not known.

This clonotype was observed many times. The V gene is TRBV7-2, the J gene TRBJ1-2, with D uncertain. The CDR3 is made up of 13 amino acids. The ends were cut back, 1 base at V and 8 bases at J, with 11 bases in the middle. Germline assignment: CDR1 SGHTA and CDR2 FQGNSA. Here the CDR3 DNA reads TGTGCCAGCAGCTTAGGGGAGGGAAGAGGCTACACCTTC. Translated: CASSLGEGRGYTF.

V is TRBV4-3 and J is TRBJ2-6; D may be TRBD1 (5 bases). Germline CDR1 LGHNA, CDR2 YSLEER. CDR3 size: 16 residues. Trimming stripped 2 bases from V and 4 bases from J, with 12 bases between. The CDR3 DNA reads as TGCGCCAGCAGCCAAAATCAGGGATCGGGGGCCAACGTCCTGACTTTC. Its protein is CASSQNQGSGANVLTF.

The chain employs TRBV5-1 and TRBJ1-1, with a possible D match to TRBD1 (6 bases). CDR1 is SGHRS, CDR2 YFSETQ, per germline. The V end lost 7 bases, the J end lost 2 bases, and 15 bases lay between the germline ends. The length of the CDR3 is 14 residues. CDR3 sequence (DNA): TGCGCCAGCGGCCACGGGACACTAAACACTGAAGCTTTCTTT. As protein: CASGHGTLNTEAFF.

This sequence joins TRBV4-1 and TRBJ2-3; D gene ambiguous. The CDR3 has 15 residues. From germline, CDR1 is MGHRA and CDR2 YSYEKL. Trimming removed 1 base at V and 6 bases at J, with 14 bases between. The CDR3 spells CASSQGAATADTQYF. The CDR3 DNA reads TGCGCCAGCAGCCAAGGGGCGGCTACCGCCGATACGCAGTATTTT.

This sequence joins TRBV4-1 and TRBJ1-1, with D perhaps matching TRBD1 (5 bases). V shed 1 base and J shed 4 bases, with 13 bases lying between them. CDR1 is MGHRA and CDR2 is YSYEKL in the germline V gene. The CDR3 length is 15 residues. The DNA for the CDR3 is TGCGCCAGCAGCCAAGCAGGGTTAGTAAGCACTGAAGCTTTCTTT. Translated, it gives CASSQAGLVSTEAFF.

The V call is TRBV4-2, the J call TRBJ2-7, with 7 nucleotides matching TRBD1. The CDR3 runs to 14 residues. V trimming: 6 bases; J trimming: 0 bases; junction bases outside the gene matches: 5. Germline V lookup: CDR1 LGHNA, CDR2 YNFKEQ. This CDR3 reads CASSNRGVSYEQYF. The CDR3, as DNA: TGTGCCAGCAGTAACAGGGGAGTCTCCTACGAGCAGTACTTC.

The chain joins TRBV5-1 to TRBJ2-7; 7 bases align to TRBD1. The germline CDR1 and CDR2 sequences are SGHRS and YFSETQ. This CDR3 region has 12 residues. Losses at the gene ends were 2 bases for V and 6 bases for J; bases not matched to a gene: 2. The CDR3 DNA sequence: TGCGCCAGCAGCTTCCAGGGGGTCGAGCAGTACTTC. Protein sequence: CASSFQGVEQYF.

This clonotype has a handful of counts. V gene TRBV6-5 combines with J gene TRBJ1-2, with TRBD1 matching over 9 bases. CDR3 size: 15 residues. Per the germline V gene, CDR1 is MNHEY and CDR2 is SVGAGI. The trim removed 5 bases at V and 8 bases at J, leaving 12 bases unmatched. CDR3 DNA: TGTGCCAGCAGTATTCAAACAGGGGGCCGAGGAGGCTACACCTTC. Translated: CASSIQTGGRGGYTF.

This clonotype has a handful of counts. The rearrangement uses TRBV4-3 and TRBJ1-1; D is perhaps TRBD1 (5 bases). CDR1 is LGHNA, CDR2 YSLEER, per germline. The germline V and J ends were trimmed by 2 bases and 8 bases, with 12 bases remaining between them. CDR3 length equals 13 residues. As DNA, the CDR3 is TGCGCCAGCAGCCAACCCGGGGGTGCCGAAGCTTTCTTT. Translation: CASSQPGGAEAFF.